This entry lists 27 T cell receptor beta chains sequenced from one sample in a study of technical replicates of blood from several donors. Assay: immunoSEQ multiplex PCR; the TCRdb copy retains only in-frame clones and omits some. The sample records about 80,000 clones, 96% being singletons. The sequenced sample was T cells isolated from PBMCs. The receptor set was obtained from a human donor in good health.

This clone was seen just once. The chain employs TRBV4-3 and TRBJ2-7; TRBD1 matches 7 bases. The CDR3 extends over 15 amino acids. The V gene's germline CDR1 is LGHNA and CDR2 YSLEER. V lost 0 bases to trimming and J lost 3 bases; unmatched junction nucleotides: 5. The CDR3 region has the DNA TGCGCCAGCAGCCAAGAACAGTGGGACAGCTACGAGCAGTACTTC. Translation gives CASSQEQWDSYEQYF.

The gene calls are TRBV2 and TRBJ1-4; perhaps TRBD1 as D (5 bases). The V end was cut by 4 bases, the J end by 5 bases, with 20 bases between. The germline CDR1 and CDR2 sequences are SNHLY and FYNNEI. There are 17 residues in the CDR3. This CDR3 is CASSAGDLAGTNEKLFF. As DNA, the CDR3 is TGTGCCAGCAGTGCAGGTGATTTGGCGGGGACGAATGAAAAACTGTTTTTT.

The chain is built from TRBV7-3 and TRBJ2-1; 10 bases fit TRBD2. The junction had 4 bases not matched to a gene; V was cut back by 1 base and J by 7 bases. The CDR3 runs to 15 residues. Germline V gives CDR1 SGHTA, CDR2 FQGTGA. The CDR3 reads CASSLMSGRENEQFF. The CDR3 bases are TGTGCCAGCAGCTTAATGAGCGGGAGGGAGAATGAGCAGTTCTTC.

The chain recombines TRBV5-6 with TRBJ2-1; 12 nucleotides match TRBD1. The CDR3 runs 15 residues. With V trimmed by 2 bases and J by 7 bases, 4 bases remained unmatched. Germline V gene data show CDR1 as SGHDT and CDR2 as YYEEEE. The CDR3 DNA follows: TGTGCCAGCAGCTTTTCGGGACAGGGGGCTAATGAGCAGTTCTTC. Its translation is CASSFSGQGANEQFF.

This clone was observed a single time. The rearrangement joins TRBV7-6 to TRBJ1-1; tentatively, D is TRBD1 (5 bases). Germline loops: CDR1 SGHVS, CDR2 FNYEAQ. The CDR3 has 15 amino acids. Trimming pared 1 base from V and 3 bases from J, leaving 12 bases between. The CDR3 coding sequence is TGTGCCAGCAGCTTAGACGGGGGTGGGGACACTGAAGCTTTCTTT. Its translation: CASSLDGGGDTEAFF.

The chain's CDR3 is CASLEGYEQYF. The CDR3 DNA reads TGTGCCAGCCTTGAGGGTTACGAGCAGTACTTC. The chain recombines TRBV25-1 with TRBJ2-7; D may be TRBD2 (5 bases). The V and J ends lost 8 bases and 4 bases respectively, with 9 bases between them. Per the germline V gene, CDR1 is MGHDK and CDR2 is SYGVNS. CDR3 length: 11 residues.

The rearrangement uses TRBV28 and TRBJ2-3; TRBD2 might be the D (7 bases). The V end was cut by 6 bases, the J end by 0 bases, with 13 bases between. CDR3 length equals 15 residues. Per germline, CDR1 MDHEN and CDR2 SYDVKM. CDR3 nucleotides: TGTGCCAGCAGGGGGGGGCTAATAAGCACAGATACGCAGTATTTT. Amino acid sequence: CASRGGLISTDTQYF.

CDR3 DNA: TGTGCCAGCAGTTACTCCCCCCTCTACGAGCAGTACTTC. Protein sequence: CASSYSPLYEQYF. The chain links TRBV6-6 to TRBJ2-7; the D is unclear. Germline-derived CDR1 and CDR2 are MNHNY and SVGAGI (reference sequence). Trimming took off 0 bases at V and 3 bases at J, with 6 bases between the two ends. The CDR3 runs to 13 residues.

V gene TRBV4-2 combines with J gene TRBJ2-7; a possible D gene is TRBD1 (5 bases). The CDR3 is made up of 16 amino acids. The ends were cut back, 0 bases at V and 4 bases at J, with 16 bases in the middle. Germline V lookup: CDR1 LGHNA, CDR2 YNFKEQ. CDR3 bases: TGTGCCAGCAGCCAAGATCTTGGGCAGGGCTCATACGAGCAGTACTTC. Residues: CASSQDLGQGSYEQYF.

V and J are TRBV4-1 and TRBJ1-2; D unresolved. This CDR3 contains 13 residues. Trimming took 0 bases from V and 8 from J, leaving 10 bases between them. The V gene's germline CDR1 is MGHRA and CDR2 YSYEKL. CDR3 sequence (DNA): TGCGCCAGCAGCCAAGAAAAGGCGGGCGGCTACACCTTC. This translates into CASSQEKAGGYTF.

The J gene is TRBJ2-1, the V gene TRBV19; 7 bases map to TRBD2. The CDR3 length is 13 residues. Germline V gene data show CDR1 as LNHDA and CDR2 as SQIVND (reference sequence). Trimming took 1 base from V and 9 from J; bases not matched to a gene: 3. CDR3 amino acids: CASSIVVAGEQFF. The CDR3 nucleotides read TGTGCCAGTAGTATAGTAGTAGCGGGTGAGCAGTTCTTC.

This clone was counted only a few times. The chain has TRBV5-1 and TRBJ2-5, with 10 bases fitting TRBD1. CDR1 and CDR2 (germline): SGHRS, YFSETQ. V lost 0 bases and J lost 5; bases outside the gene matches: 4. The CDR3 loop spans 15 amino acids. For the CDR3, the DNA is TGCGCCAGCAGCTTGGGGACAGGGGGGGGCGAGACCCAGTACTTC. Protein sequence: CASSLGTGGGETQYF. Looking up the rest from reference TRBV5-1 and TRBJ2-5 gives the full variable domain: KAGVTQTPRYLIKTRGQQVTLSCSPISGHRSVSWYQQTPGQGLQFLFEYFSETQRNKGNFPGRFSGRQFSNSRSEMNVSTLELGDSALYLCASSLGTGGGETQYFGPGTRLLVL.

This chain uses TRBV4-1 with TRBJ1-4; D remains unclear. The CDR3 length is 13 residues. V lost 1 base and J 8 bases, leaving 8 bases between the germline ends. Germline CDR1 and CDR2: MGHRA and YSYEKL. CDR3 residues: CASSQVLVEKLFF. In DNA form, the CDR3 reads TGCGCCAGCAGCCAAGTTCTTGTGGAAAAACTGTTTTTT.

The chain recombines TRBV11-2 with TRBJ1-2; 7 bases agree with TRBD1. Germline CDR1 and CDR2: SGHAT and FQNNGV. The CDR3 consists of 14 residues. Germline trimming cut 0 bases from V and 4 bases from J; bases unmatched to any gene: 2. The CDR3 DNA follows: TGTGCCAGCAGCTTAGAGACAGGGCGCTATGGCTACACCTTC. Translated, it gives CASSLETGRYGYTF.

The V call is TRBV10-1, the J call TRBJ2-1, with 8 bases aligning to TRBD2. Germline V gene lookup returns CDR1 WNHNN and CDR2 SYGVQD (reference sequence). V trimming: 6 bases; J trimming: 12 bases; junction bases outside the gene matches: 10. This CDR3 region has 13 residues. Here the CDR3 DNA reads TGCGCCAGCAGCCCCGGACTAGCTGGAAGGCAGTTCTTC. Translating it yields CASSPGLAGRQFF.

The V gene is TRBV9, the J gene TRBJ1-1; no firm D call. Trimming took off 0 bases at V and 1 base at J, with 7 bases between the two ends. CDR1 is SGDLS, CDR2 YYNGEE, per germline. This CDR3 contains 14 residues. CDR3 in amino acids: CASSVDYGNTEAFF. The CDR3 DNA reads TGTGCCAGCAGCGTAGACTACGGGAACACTGAAGCTTTCTTT.

The chain has TRBV6-5 and TRBJ2-5; 9 bases are shared with TRBD1. Per the germline V gene, CDR1 is MNHEY and CDR2 is SVGAGI. CDR3 length equals 15 residues. J lost 5 bases, V lost 2 bases, and 6 bases had no gene match. Written as DNA, the CDR3 is TGTGCCAGCAGTTACGGCGACAGGGGGTCGGAGACCCAGTACTTC. Translated, it gives CASSYGDRGSETQYF.

This clone was seen only once. The rearrangement joins TRBV11-3 to TRBJ2-7; a possible D gene is TRBD1 (6 bases). V gave up 8 bases and J gave up 1 base, with 12 bases separating them. CDR3 length equals 13 residues. Germline-derived CDR1 and CDR2 are SGHNT and YENEEA. The CDR3 loop is CASEVQGSYEQYF. CDR3 nucleotides: TGTGCCAGCGAGGTACAGGGATCCTACGAGCAGTACTTC. Using reference TRBV11-3 and TRBJ2-7 for the parts outside the CDR3, the full variable domain is EAGVVQSPRYKIIEKKQPVAFWCNPISGHNTLYWYLQNLGQGPELLIRYENEEAVDDSQLPKDRFSAERLKGVDSTLKIQPAELGDSAVYLCASEVQGSYEQYFGPGTRLTVT.

The V gene is TRBV7-2, the J gene TRBJ1-5, with a possible D match to TRBD1 (6 bases). Germline CDR1 reads SGHTA; CDR2 reads FQGNSA. With 4 bases removed from V and 4 bases from J, the gap between germline ends came to 11 bases. This CDR3 is built from 14 residues. The CDR3 DNA reads TGTGCCAGCAGCTCGGGACACGGAAATCAGCCCCAGCATTTT. The encoded protein is CASSSGHGNQPQHF.

The chain recombines TRBV11-3 with TRBJ2-4; TRBD2 agrees at 10 bases. The CDR3 sequence is 17 residues long. The germline CDR1 and CDR2 sequences are SGHNT and YENEEA. V gave up 4 bases and J gave up 8 bases; unmatched junction bases: 14. The CDR3 loop reads CASSSLAGEGLTDIQYF. CDR3 in DNA: TGTGCCAGCAGCTCCCTAGCGGGAGAGGGTTTAACGGACATTCAGTACTTC.

The chain joins TRBV28 to TRBJ1-1, with D perhaps matching TRBD1 (6 bases). V lost 6 bases, J lost 5 bases, and 16 bases lay in between. The CDR3 contains 14 residues. Germline CDR1 reads MDHEN; CDR2 reads SYDVKM. The CDR3 DNA is TGTGCCAGCAGCTCGGGGTGGGGGCTAACTGAAGCTTTCTTT. This translates into CASSSGWGLTEAFF.

The V and J genes are TRBV19 and TRBJ2-7; 9 nucleotides agree with TRBD2. V was pared by 7 bases and J by 5 bases, with 12 bases of the junction left unmatched. CDR3 size: 15 residues. From germline, CDR1 is LNHDA and CDR2 SQIVND (reference sequence). This CDR3 reads CASNSGRPPNNEQYF. The CDR3, as DNA: TGTGCCAGTAACAGCGGGAGGCCCCCCAATAACGAGCAGTACTTC.

V gene TRBV27 combines with J gene TRBJ2-3, with D hard to call. This CDR3 has 12 residues. The V gene lost 4 bases and the J gene lost 3 bases, with 5 bases spanning the gap. CDR1 MNHEY and CDR2 SMNVEV come from the germline V gene (reference sequence). This chain's CDR3 is CASSSNTDTQYF. CDR3 nucleotides: TGTGCCAGCAGTTCAAATACAGATACGCAGTATTTT.

CDR3 sequence reads: CASSQDQIAGGGETQYF. The CDR3 coding sequence is TGCGCCAGCAGCCAAGATCAGATAGCGGGCGGAGGGGAGACCCAGTACTTC. The J gene is TRBJ2-5, the V gene TRBV4-1, with TRBD2 matching over 7 bases. The trim removed 0 bases at V and 5 bases at J, leaving 12 bases unmatched. Germline V gene data show CDR1 as MGHRA and CDR2 as YSYEKL. The CDR3 consists of 17 residues.

This clone was recorded only once. This chain links TRBV2 with TRBJ2-1, with D possibly TRBD1 on 6 matching bases. Germline loops: CDR1 SNHLY, CDR2 FYNNEI. The CDR3 sequence is 17 residues long. V gave up 4 bases and J gave up 2 bases, with 18 bases separating them. In nucleotides, the CDR3 is TGTGCCAGCAGTGGCGAACAGGGATTCCACACCTACAATGAGCAGTTCTTC. Translated, it gives CASSGEQGFHTYNEQFF.

CDR3 nucleotides: TGTGCCAGCAGCCAGCTAGCGGGAACTGGGGAGCAGTACTTC. Amino acids: CASSQLAGTGEQYF. The V and J genes are TRBV11-3 and TRBJ2-7; 9 positions agree with TRBD2. CDR3 length equals 14 residues. Germline CDR1 reads SGHNT; CDR2 reads YENEEA. V lost 5 bases to trimming and J lost 7 bases; unmatched junction nucleotides: 9. Filled out from reference TRBV11-3 and TRBJ2-7, the complete variable domain reads EAGVVQSPRYKIIEKKQPVAFWCNPISGHNTLYWYLQNLGQGPELLIRYENEEAVDDSQLPKDRFSAERLKGVDSTLKIQPAELGDSAVYLCASSQLAGTGEQYFGPGTRLTVT.

The chain employs TRBV7-6 and TRBJ2-3, with TRBD2 identical over 8 bases. This CDR3 comprises 15 residues. Per germline, CDR1 SGHVS and CDR2 FNYEAQ. V lost 2 bases to trimming and J lost 3 bases; unmatched junction nucleotides: 4. CDR3 sequence (DNA): TGTGCCAGCAGCTTATGGGCTAGCGGGACAGATACGCAGTATTTT. It yields the protein CASSLWASGTDTQYF. The full variable domain, with the rest looked up from reference TRBV7-6 and TRBJ2-3, is GAGVSQSPRYKVTKRGQDVALRCDPISGHVSLYWYRQALGQGPEFLTYFNYEAQQDKSGLPNDRFSAERPEGSISTLTIQRTEQRDSAMYRCASSLWASGTDTQYFGPGTRLTVL.